Each of the 14 T cell receptor beta chains below was sequenced from the same sample in a study of T cells in Graves' hyperthyroidism and ophthalmopathy. RNA transcripts served as the template for amplifying TCR beta CDR3 regions. In the first-round RT-PCR of the TCR CDR3, the HTBI primer set was used. TCRdb called the multiplex PCR reads again in MiXCR, with one record for every CDR3 protein. The data contain hundreds of thousands of distinct CDR3 sequences, just under 45% of them singletons. The sequenced sample was peripheral blood or thyroid tissue (not recorded which). Every receptor here comes from an adult man with Graves' disease, either hyperthyroidism or ophthalmopathy (not recorded which).

This clonotype was counted between two and nine times. The V gene is TRBV19, the J gene TRBJ1-2, with D unresolved. Germline V gene lookup returns CDR1 LNHDA and CDR2 SQIVND (reference sequence). Trimming took off 4 bases at V and 8 bases at J, with 11 bases between the two ends. The CDR3 sequence is 12 residues long. CDR3 protein: CASSKKSGGYTF. The CDR3 DNA sequence: TGTGCCAGTAGTAAGAAATCTGGCGGCTACACCTTC. The full variable domain, rest sourced from reference TRBV19 and TRBJ1-2, is DGGITQSPKYLFRKEGQNVTLSCEQNLNHDAMYWYRQDPGQGLRLIYYSQIVNDFQKGDIAEGYSVSREKKESFPLTVTSAQKNPTAFYLCASSKKSGGYTFGSGTRLTVV.

This clonotype was counted a few times. The rearrangement uses TRBV7-3 and TRBJ1-4; D is perhaps TRBD1 (6 bases). CDR3 length: 19 amino acids. Germline V gene data show CDR1 as SGHTA and CDR2 as FQGTGA. V was clipped by 3 bases and J by 0 bases, with 20 bases between them. The CDR3 loop is CASSFSRGANFATNEKLFF. The CDR3 DNA sequence: TGTGCCAGCAGCTTCTCGAGGGGGGCGAATTTTGCAACTAATGAAAAACTGTTTTTT.

This clonotype was found many times. The chain combines TRBV29-1 with TRBJ1-3; D is unresolved. The ends were cut back, 3 bases at V and 2 bases at J, with 8 bases in the middle. The germline V gene has CDR1 SQVTM and CDR2 ANQGSEA. The CDR3 is 13 amino acids. This CDR3 is CSVDDQTGNTIYF. Here the CDR3 DNA reads TGCAGCGTTGACGACCAAACTGGAAACACCATATATTTT.

V gene TRBV29-1 combines with J gene TRBJ1-2; D gene unclear. The V gene's germline CDR1 is SQVTM and CDR2 ANQGSEA. V was trimmed by 1 base and J by 5 bases, leaving 8 bases between them. The CDR3 is made up of 12 amino acids. CDR3 nucleotides: TGCAGCGTTGAAGTTTCGGAATATGGCTACACCTTC. Translated: CSVEVSEYGYTF.

This clonotype was picked up a small number of times. The genes are TRBV14 and TRBJ1-2; D perhaps matches TRBD1 (5 bases). The V gene's germline CDR1 is SGHDN and CDR2 FVKESK. The V and J ends lost 1 base and 4 bases respectively, with 13 bases between them. The CDR3 contains 15 residues. For the CDR3, the DNA is TGTGCCAGCAGCCAAGGAGGCAGGGTGAGCTATGGCTACACCTTC. This sequence encodes CASSQGGRVSYGYTF. Variable domain in full (rest from reference TRBV14 and TRBJ1-2): EAGVTQFPSHSVIEKGQTVTLRCDPISGHDNLYWYRRVMGKEIKFLLHFVKESKQDESGMPNNRFLAERTGGTYSTLKVQPAELEDSGVYFCASSQGGRVSYGYTFGSGTRLTVV.

As regards this clonotype: The junction does not match germline at one end; this may be a read error. The rearrangement links TRBV10-3 to TRBJ1-5; a weak D match, TRBD1 (5 bases). From germline, CDR1 is ENHRY and CDR2 SYGVKD. This CDR3 has 14 residues. The CDR3 is CASSQGRGDQPQHF. DNA of the CDR3: TGTGCCAGCAGTCAGGGTAGGGGTGATCAGCCCCAGCATTTT.

The CDR3 DNA is TGTGCCAGCAGTTTCCCCAGGGGACGGATTGAAGCTTTCTTT. It translates to CASSFPRGRIEAFF. The V and J genes are TRBV7-8 and TRBJ1-1, with D maybe TRBD1 (6 bases). The CDR3 spans 14 residues. The ends were cut back, 6 bases at V and 7 bases at J, with 18 bases in the middle. The V gene's germline CDR1 is SGHVS and CDR2 FQNEAQ.

The rearrangement links TRBV2 to TRBJ1-4; a weak D match, TRBD1 (6 bases). Germline V lookup: CDR1 SNHLY, CDR2 FYNNEI. Trimming removed 6 bases at V and 4 bases at J, with 9 bases between. The length of the CDR3 is 13 residues. CDR3 bases: TGTGCCAGCAGGGGACATGGTAATGAAAAACTGTTTTTT. Protein: CASRGHGNEKLFF. Variable domain in full (rest from reference TRBV2 and TRBJ1-4): EPEVTQTPSHQVTQMGQEVILRCVPISNHLYFYWYRQILGQKVEFLVSFYNNEISEKSEIFDDQFSVERPDGSNFTLKIRSTKLEDSAMYFCASRGHGNEKLFFGSGTQLSVL.

This chain connects TRBV24-1 to TRBJ1-1; 7 bases are a match to TRBD1. This CDR3 spans 14 amino acids. The J segment lost 1 base and the V segment lost 4 bases, leaving 2 bases of the junction unmatched. The germline gives CDR1 KGHDR, CDR2 SFDVKD. CDR3 in amino acids: CATSETGANTEAFF. The CDR3 region has the DNA TGTGCCACCAGTGAAACAGGGGCGAACACTGAAGCTTTCTTT.

This chain uses TRBV5-1 with TRBJ2-7; D call uncertain. Germline CDR1 and CDR2: SGHRS and YFSETQ. Trimming removed 3 bases from V and 4 bases from J, with 17 bases in between. The CDR3 has 15 residues. The CDR3 region has the DNA TGCGCCAGCAGCTCGGAACCAGGATCCCTTTACGAGCAGTACTTC. It yields the protein CASSSEPGSLYEQYF.

This chain joins TRBV7-9 and TRBJ2-7; D gene unclear. This CDR3 spans 14 amino acids. Trimming cost V 6 bases and J 2 bases, with 14 bases left between them. Germline V gives CDR1 SEHNR, CDR2 FQNEAQ (reference sequence). Written as DNA, the CDR3 is TGTGCCAGCAGTCCCCACGAAGGAACCTACGAGCAGTACTTC. Protein: CASSPHEGTYEQYF.

This clonotype has a count of ten or more. The V gene is TRBV29-1, the J gene TRBJ1-1, with 8 bases matching TRBD1. CDR1 and CDR2 from the germline V gene are SQVTM and ANQGSEA. The CDR3 is 13 residues long. V trimming: 6 bases; J trimming: 5 bases; junction bases outside the gene matches: 8. The CDR3 spells CSVSGQVGTEAFF. As DNA, the CDR3 is TGCAGCGTATCGGGACAGGTGGGAACTGAAGCTTTCTTT.

The rearrangement joins TRBV2 to TRBJ1-3; the D is unclear. The V gene lost 3 bases and the J gene lost 7 bases, with 7 bases spanning the gap. The CDR3 has 12 amino acids. The germline V gene encodes CDR1 SNHLY and CDR2 FYNNEI. The CDR3, as DNA: TGTGCCAGCAGTGATGGGCCTAACACCATATATTTT. Its translation is CASSDGPNTIYF.

Comment on this clonotype: This may stem from a read error, because a much larger clone lies one nucleotide away. V is TRBV12-3 or TRBV12-4 and J is TRBJ1-1; TRBD1 agrees at 7 bases. This CDR3 region has 13 residues. With V trimmed by 7 bases and J by 7 bases, 9 bases remained unmatched. This chain's CDR3 is CASIRQGASEAFF. CDR3 nucleotides: TGTGCCAGCATTCGACAGGGTGCCAGTGAAGCTTTCTTT.